The clone carrying this T cell receptor beta chain was seen many times. Antigen unknown. This CDR3 contains 13 residues. V lost 5 bases and J 9 bases, leaving 16 bases between the germline ends. Germline CDR1 is LNHDA and CDR2 is SQIVND (reference sequence). The sample originates from a study of T cell repertoires in cytomegalovirus infection. For the study at large: Public signatures in TCR beta pointed to CMV infection and matching HLA type. Study-level findings and limits: CMV carriers having the relevant HLA were flagged by cumulative public TCR beta family frequency. Ex vivo responses were dominated by HLA-C-restricted CMV-specific TCR beta clonotypes.

Using its own MiXCR run on the reads, TCRdb lists one record per CDR3 protein. The sample consists of tens of thousands of distinct CDR3 sequences, 3.5% to 4% of them appearing once. The source of this sequence is a human donor in good health (CMV status not recorded). Some clones in this sample may be carry-over from other donors' samples. The chain is built from TRBV19 and TRBJ2-5, with D possibly matching TRBD1 (6 bases). Sequencing used PBMCs. CDR3 sequence: CASSAEFRGAQYF. CDR3 in DNA: TGTGCCAGTAGTGCAGAGTTCAGGGGAGCCCAGTACTTC.